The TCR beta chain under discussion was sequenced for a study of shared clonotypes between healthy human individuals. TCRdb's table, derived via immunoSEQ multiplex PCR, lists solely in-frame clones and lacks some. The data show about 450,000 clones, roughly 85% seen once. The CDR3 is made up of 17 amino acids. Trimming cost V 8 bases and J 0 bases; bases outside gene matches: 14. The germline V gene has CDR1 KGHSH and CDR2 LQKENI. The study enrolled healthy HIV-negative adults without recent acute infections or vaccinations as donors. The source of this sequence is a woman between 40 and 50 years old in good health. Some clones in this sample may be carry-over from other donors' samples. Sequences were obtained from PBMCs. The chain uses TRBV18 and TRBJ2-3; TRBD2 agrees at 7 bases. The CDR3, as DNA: TGTGCCAGCCACCGACGGACGGGGGGTTTGAGCACAGATACGCAGTATTTT. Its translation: CASHRRTGGLSTDTQYF.